This T cell receptor beta chain was sequenced for a study of T cell responses to AZD1222 COVID-19 vaccine. Assay used: immunoSEQ multiplex PCR; TCRdb lists only in-frame clones, some missing. Of about 78,000 clones in the sample, approximately 88% were seen once. The CDR3 is 19 amino acids. V lost 4 bases and J lost 0; bases outside the gene matches: 11. Germline-derived CDR1 and CDR2 are SGHVS and FQNEAQ. The chain links TRBV7-8 to TRBJ1-3; 11 positions match TRBD1. The receptor was isolated from an adult in good health. This specimen consisted of peripheral blood, obtained on day 0 of MenACWY control vaccination. CDR3 in amino acids: CASSSEGTGGFRSGNTIYF. DNA of the CDR3: TGTGCCAGCAGCTCCGAAGGGACAGGGGGTTTCCGCTCTGGAAACACCATATATTTT.